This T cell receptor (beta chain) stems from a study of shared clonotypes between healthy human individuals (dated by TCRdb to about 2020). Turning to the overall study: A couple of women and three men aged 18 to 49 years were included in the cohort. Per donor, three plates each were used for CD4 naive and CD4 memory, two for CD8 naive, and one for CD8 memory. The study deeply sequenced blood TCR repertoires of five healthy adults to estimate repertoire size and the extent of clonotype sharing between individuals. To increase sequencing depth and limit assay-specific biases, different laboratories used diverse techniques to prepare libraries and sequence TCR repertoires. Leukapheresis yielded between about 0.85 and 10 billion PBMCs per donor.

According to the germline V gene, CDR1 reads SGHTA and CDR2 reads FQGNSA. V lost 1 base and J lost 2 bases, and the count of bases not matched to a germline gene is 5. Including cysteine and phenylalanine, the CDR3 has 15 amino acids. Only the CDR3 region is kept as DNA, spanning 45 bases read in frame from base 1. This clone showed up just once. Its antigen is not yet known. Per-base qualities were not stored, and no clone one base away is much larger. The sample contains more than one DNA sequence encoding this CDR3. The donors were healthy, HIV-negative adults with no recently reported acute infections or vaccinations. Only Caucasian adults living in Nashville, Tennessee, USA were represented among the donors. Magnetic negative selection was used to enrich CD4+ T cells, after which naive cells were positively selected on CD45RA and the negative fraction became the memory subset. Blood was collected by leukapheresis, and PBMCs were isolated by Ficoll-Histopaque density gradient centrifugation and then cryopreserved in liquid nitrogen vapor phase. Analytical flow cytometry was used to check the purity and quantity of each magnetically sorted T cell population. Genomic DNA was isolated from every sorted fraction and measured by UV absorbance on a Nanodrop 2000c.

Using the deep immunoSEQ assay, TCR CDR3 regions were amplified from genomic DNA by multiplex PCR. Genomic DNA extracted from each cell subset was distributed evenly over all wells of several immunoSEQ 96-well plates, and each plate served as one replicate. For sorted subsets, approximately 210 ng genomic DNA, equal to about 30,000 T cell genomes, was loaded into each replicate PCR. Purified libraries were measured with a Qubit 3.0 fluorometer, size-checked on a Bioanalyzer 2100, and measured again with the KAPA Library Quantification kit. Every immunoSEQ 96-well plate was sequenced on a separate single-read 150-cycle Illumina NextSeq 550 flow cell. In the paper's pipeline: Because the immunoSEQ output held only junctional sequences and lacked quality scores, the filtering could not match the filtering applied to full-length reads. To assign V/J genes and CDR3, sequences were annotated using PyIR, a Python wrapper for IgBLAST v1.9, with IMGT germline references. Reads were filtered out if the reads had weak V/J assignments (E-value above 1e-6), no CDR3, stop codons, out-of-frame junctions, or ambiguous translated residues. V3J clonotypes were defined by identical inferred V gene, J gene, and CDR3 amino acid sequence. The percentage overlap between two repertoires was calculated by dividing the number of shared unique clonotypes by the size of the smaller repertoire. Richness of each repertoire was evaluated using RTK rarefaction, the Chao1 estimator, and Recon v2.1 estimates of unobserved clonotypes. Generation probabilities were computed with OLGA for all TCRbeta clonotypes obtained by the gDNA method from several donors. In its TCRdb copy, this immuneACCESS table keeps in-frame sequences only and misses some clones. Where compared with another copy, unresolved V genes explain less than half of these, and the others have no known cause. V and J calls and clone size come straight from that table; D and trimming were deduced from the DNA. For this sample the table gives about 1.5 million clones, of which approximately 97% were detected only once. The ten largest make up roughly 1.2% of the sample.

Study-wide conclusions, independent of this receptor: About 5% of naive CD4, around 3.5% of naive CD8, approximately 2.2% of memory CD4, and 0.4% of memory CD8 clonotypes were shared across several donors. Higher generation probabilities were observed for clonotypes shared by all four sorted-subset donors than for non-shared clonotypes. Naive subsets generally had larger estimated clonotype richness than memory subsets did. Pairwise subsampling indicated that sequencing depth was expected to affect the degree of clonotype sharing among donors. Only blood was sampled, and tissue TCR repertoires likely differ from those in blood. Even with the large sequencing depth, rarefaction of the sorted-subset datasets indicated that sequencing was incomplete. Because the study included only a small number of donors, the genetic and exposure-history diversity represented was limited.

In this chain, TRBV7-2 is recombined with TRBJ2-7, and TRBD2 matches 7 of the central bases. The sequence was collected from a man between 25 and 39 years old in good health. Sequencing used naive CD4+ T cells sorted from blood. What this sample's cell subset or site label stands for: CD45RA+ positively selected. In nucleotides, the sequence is TGTGCCAGCAGCTTAGGCTCGGGAGGCCCCTACGAGCAGTACTTC. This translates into CASSLGSGGPYEQYF.